Listed here are 16 T cell receptor beta chains from one sample, sequenced in a study of T cells in Graves' hyperthyroidism and ophthalmopathy (dated by TCRdb to about 2019). The library was prepared using multiplex PCR. The sequencer was an Illumina HiSeq 2000. The TCR beta CDR3 regions were amplified from the RNA transcripts. A first-round RT-PCR of the TCR CDR3 used the HTBI primer set with the Qiagen OneStep RT-PCR kit. The public reads were reprocessed in TCRdb via fastp at Q25 and MiXCR, keeping in-frame beta chains. One record per CDR3 amino acid sequence lists the most common genes and DNA. The sample table records 750,000 to 900,000 distinct CDR3 sequences; roughly 40% of these occur just once. The ten largest account for more than 7% of the sample. Input material: blood. The receptors derive from a man between 18 and 29 years old with Graves' hyperthyroidism.

This clonotype has at least ten counts. The chain has TRBV4-3 and TRBJ2-6; D call uncertain. This CDR3 has 16 amino acids. Trimming removed 0 bases at V and 0 bases at J, with 6 bases between. The V gene's germline CDR1 is LGHNA and CDR2 YSLEER. The CDR3 nucleotides are TGCGCCAGCAGCCAAGACACCGGCTCTGGGGCCAACGTCCTGACTTTC. This translates into CASSQDTGSGANVLTF.

This clonotype was detected ten times or more. The rearrangement joins TRBV19 to TRBJ2-7; 8 positions match TRBD1. Germline CDR1 LNHDA, CDR2 SQIVND (reference sequence). V was pared by 6 bases and J by 3 bases, with 4 bases of the junction left unmatched. The CDR3 covers 13 residues. The chain's CDR3 is CASSQQGDYEQYF. The DNA for the CDR3 is TGTGCCAGTAGCCAACAGGGGGACTACGAGCAGTACTTC.

This clonotype was picked up many times. The CDR3 loop reads CASSQETGPNSPLHF. The CDR3 coding sequence is TGTGCCAGCAGCCAAGAGACAGGGCCAAATTCACCCCTCCACTTT. The rearrangement links TRBV4-2 to TRBJ1-6, with TRBD1 matching over 7 bases. The germline V gene encodes CDR1 LGHNA and CDR2 YNFKEQ. With V trimmed by 0 bases and J by 7 bases, 3 bases remained unmatched. The CDR3 has 15 amino acids.

This chain joins TRBV7-6 and TRBJ2-2, with D perhaps matching TRBD1 (6 bases). V lost 0 bases and J 7 bases, leaving 18 bases between the germline ends. This CDR3 comprises 17 residues. The germline gives CDR1 SGHVS, CDR2 FNYEAQ. CDR3 sequence reads: CASSLAPTGLVDGELFF. The CDR3 DNA reads TGTGCCAGCAGCTTAGCACCGACAGGATTAGTGGACGGGGAGCTGTTTTTT. Combining the CDR3 with reference TRBV7-6 and TRBJ2-2 gives the whole variable domain GAGVSQSPRYKVTKRGQDVALRCDPISGHVSLYWYRQALGQGPEFLTYFNYEAQQDKSGLPNDRFSAERPEGSISTLTIQRTEQRDSAMYRCASSLAPTGLVDGELFFGEGSRLTVL.

This clonotype was found a few times. This chain uses TRBV11-3 with TRBJ1-2, with 12 positions matching TRBD1. This CDR3 is built from 16 residues. Unmatched junction bases numbered 12, after V lost 5 bases and J lost 8 bases. Germline V gene data show CDR1 as SGHNT and CDR2 as YENEEA. This CDR3 is CASSPTPGQGAGGYTF. CDR3 DNA sequence: TGTGCCAGCAGCCCTACTCCGGGACAGGGGGCCGGGGGCTACACCTTC.

This clonotype came up once. This chain joins TRBV29-1 and TRBJ1-1, with unresolved D. V was clipped by 6 bases and J by 1 base, with 9 bases between them. The CDR3 has 12 residues. Germline CDR1 is SQVTM and CDR2 is ANQGSEA. CDR3 sequence: CSVGSANTEAFF. DNA for the CDR3: TGCAGCGTGGGATCTGCGAACACTGAAGCTTTCTTT.

This clonotype came up many times. V usage is TRBV19 and J usage is TRBJ1-2; D is uncertain. Trimming shortened V by 3 bases and J by 8 bases, and 7 bases separated the two germline ends. The CDR3 sequence is 11 residues long. Germline-derived CDR1 and CDR2 are LNHDA and SQIVND (reference sequence). The CDR3 nucleotides read TGTGCCAGTAGTATGAGTCGCGGCTACACCTTC. Its protein is CASSMSRGYTF.

This rearrangement joins TRBV19 to TRBJ2-7; 9 nucleotides align to TRBD1. The germline V gene has CDR1 LNHDA and CDR2 SQIVND (reference sequence). Germline trimming cut 5 bases from V and 6 bases from J; bases unmatched to any gene: 8. The CDR3 has 14 amino acids. The CDR3 coding sequence is TGTGCCAGTAGTTCCGGGACAGGGACGTTCGAGCAGTACTTC. It translates to CASSSGTGTFEQYF.

A remark on this clonotype: This may stem from a read error, because a much larger clone lies one nucleotide away. The chain couples TRBV28 to TRBJ1-5; D uncertain. V shed 6 bases and J shed 0 bases, with 6 bases lying between them. Germline lookup yields CDR1 MDHEN and CDR2 SYDVKM. The CDR3 extends over 13 amino acids. CDR3 residues: CASRQFSNQPQHF. The CDR3 nucleotides read TGTGCCAGCAGACAGTTTAGCAATCAGCCCCAGCATTTT.

The chain joins TRBV7-9 to TRBJ1-3, with D hard to call. Trimming took 2 bases from V and 4 from J, leaving 24 bases between them. Germline V gives CDR1 SEHNR, CDR2 FQNEAQ (reference sequence). CDR3 length equals 19 residues. The CDR3 coding sequence is TGTGCCAGCAGCTTATCTTTGGGCCTGATTGACTCTTACGGAAACACCATATATTTT. Protein sequence: CASSLSLGLIDSYGNTIYF.

The chain carries TRBV5-5 and TRBJ2-7; possibly TRBD1 for D (5 bases). Germline values: CDR1 SGHKS, CDR2 YYEKEE (reference sequence). This CDR3 comprises 16 residues. V shed 7 bases and J shed 3 bases, with 23 bases lying between them. The CDR3 protein is CASAHRGAPGYYEQYF. In nucleotides, the CDR3 is TGTGCCAGCGCTCACCGTGGGGCGCCAGGGTACTACGAGCAGTACTTC.

This clonotype was detected once. The V call is TRBV5-4, the J call TRBJ2-5, with TRBD1 as a possible D gene (6 bases). The CDR3 sequence is 14 residues long. Germline CDR1 reads SGHNT; CDR2 reads YYREEE (reference sequence). The germline V and J ends were trimmed by 3 bases and 2 bases, with 11 bases remaining between them. CDR3 loop: CASSSQGLQETQYF. CDR3 bases: TGTGCCAGCAGCTCTCAGGGGTTACAAGAGACCCAGTACTTC. The full variable domain, completed using reference TRBV5-4 and TRBJ2-5, is ETGVTQSPTHLIKTRGQQVTLRCSSQSGHNTVSWYQQALGQGPQFIFQYYREEENGRGNFPPRFSGLQFPNYSSELNVNALELDDSALYLCASSSQGLQETQYFGPGTRLLVL.

Many counts were recorded for this clonotype. This chain joins TRBV5-1 and TRBJ1-1; 10 nucleotides agree with TRBD1. Germline V lookup: CDR1 SGHRS, CDR2 YFSETQ. This CDR3 is 14 amino acids long. Germline trimming cut 4 bases from V and 6 bases from J; bases unmatched to any gene: 6. DNA for the CDR3: TGCGCCAGCAGCCAGGGACAGGGGAATTCTGAAGCTTTCTTT. It translates to CASSQGQGNSEAFF.

This clonotype was found many times. The chain has TRBV7-6 and TRBJ2-6; D is uncertain. Looked up from germline, CDR1 is SGHVS and CDR2 is FNYEAQ. CDR3 length: 14 amino acids. Trimming took 8 bases from V and 2 from J, leaving 10 bases between them. The CDR3 loop reads CASGVGTGANVLTF. DNA for the CDR3: TGTGCCAGCGGCGTTGGCACTGGGGCCAACGTCCTGACTTTC.

This clonotype was found many times. This chain joins TRBV5-8 and TRBJ1-4; D remains unclear. The V gene lost 2 bases and the J gene lost 7 bases, with 9 bases spanning the gap. Per germline, CDR1 SGHTS and CDR2 YDEGEE. This CDR3 contains 13 residues. As DNA, the CDR3 is TGTGCCAGCAGCTTACCGGGTCGTGAAAAACTGTTTTTT. Its protein product is CASSLPGREKLFF.

This clonotype has more than one count but fewer than ten. The chain carries TRBV7-9 and TRBJ2-3; no firm D call. The CDR3 length is 12 residues. Germline values: CDR1 SEHNR, CDR2 FQNEAQ (reference sequence). With 5 bases removed from V and 14 bases from J, the gap between germline ends came to 17 bases. As DNA, the CDR3 is TGTGCCAGCAGCCCGTCGGATTCCTGGCGGTATTTT. Amino acids: CASSPSDSWRYF. The full variable domain, with the rest looked up from reference TRBV7-9 and TRBJ2-3, is DTGVSQNPRHKITKRGQNVTFRCDPISEHNRLYWYRQTLGQGPEFLTYFQNEAQLEKSRLLSDRFSAERPKGSFSTLEIQRTEQGDSAMYLCASSPSDSWRYFGPGTRLTVL.